This TCR beta chain was profiled in a study of graft-versus-host responses after intestinal transplantation (dated by TCRdb to the early 2020s). The study in broad terms: The transplants that recipients got were multivisceral, liver-intestinal, or isolated intestinal. Instead of going to the commercial service, samples from a few later patients were sequenced in-house on an Illumina MiSeq and processed with MiXCR. To identify alloreactive clones, pre-transplant mixed lymphocyte reaction products were sequenced and then compared with unstimulated pre-transplant donor and recipient T cells. Of the 20 to 25 intestinal transplant recipients enrolled in the cohort, one of whom was a retransplant, a few patients without pretransplant specimens were excluded. After intestinal transplantation, graft-versus-host and host-versus-graft alloreactive T cell clones were followed in the graft, circulation and bone marrow using bulk TCR-beta CDR3 sequencing. Donor T cell macrochimerism was defined as a peak of at least 4% donor T cells among recipient peripheral blood mononuclear cells. All recipients received anti-thymocyte globulin induction followed by maintenance tacrolimus and steroids for approximately 3 years.

As concerns this clone: Its recognized antigen is unknown. Base-call qualities are not available, and no considerably larger clone is one nucleotide away.

This specimen's time point label, per the study, means: cells obtained before transplantation from donor or recipient. CD3+CD4+ and CD3+CD8+ populations were FACS-sorted from unstimulated pre-transplant donor and recipient cells taken from spleen or lymph nodes. The study at large found these results: The relatively low number and heterogeneity of intestinal transplant patients limited the conclusions. Patients with donor T cell macrochimerism had high GvH to HvG T cell clonal ratios in their allografts. GvH clones were detected in recipient bone marrow, and some appeared earlier in ileal mucosa or blood, consistent with an intestinal mucosal origin. Peak levels of circulating GvH clones were associated with declines in HvG clones early after transplant.

Receptor libraries were prepared by the immunoSEQ multiplex PCR assay. For most patients, genomic DNA was isolated with the Qiagen DNeasy Blood and Tissue Kit and sent frozen to Adaptive Biotechnologies for TCR sequencing. For most patients, genomic DNA was subjected to high-throughput TCR-beta CDR3 sequencing by Adaptive Biotechnologies. For the original study's pipeline: Adaptive's ImmunoSEQ software was the source of the TCR sequencing data for about 17 patients, while a few other patients were processed with MiXCR and VDJtools. To correct CD4 versus CD8 sorting errors, sequences present in both subsets at a frequency ratio below 5:1 were removed. CDR3 nucleotide sequences shared by donor and recipient were removed because the origin of these sequences could not be assigned. To be classed as alloreactive, a clone needed at least 2-fold expansion over unstimulated cells and a minimum CFSE-low frequency of 0.002% (template counts) or 0.001% (read counts). Mappable clones were those detected in sequenced pre-transplant spleen, lymph node, or MLR CFSE-low populations of the donor or recipient. Cumulative frequency of alloreactive clones was calculated as a percentage of all sequences weighted by copy number. TCRdb took over this immuneACCESS table, retaining in-frame rearrangements with V and J assigned. Such tables are incomplete; in checked studies, under half of the missing clones stem from an unresolved V gene, and the remainder is unexplained. V, J and clone size are taken as reported in that table, and D and trimming were inferred from the DNA itself. This sample holds approximately 82,000 clones; roughly 89% were observed only once. Together, the top ten hold 0.1% of the sample.

CDR3 length: 11 amino acids, cysteine to phenylalanine. Only the CDR3 DNA stays, 33 bases, in frame from base 1. As encoded in the germline V gene, CDR1 is SQVTM while CDR2 is ANQGSEA. V is clipped by 2 bases and J by 6 bases, and the sequence between their germline boundaries is 6 bases long. The receptor's source is a human donor who received an intestinal transplant. This specimen was unstimulated CD4+ T cells sorted from spleen or lymph node cells, taken before intestinal transplant. The chain uses TRBV29-1 and TRBJ2-3, with no reliable assignment of the D segment. The base sequence is TGCAGCGTTGAATGGCGGGATACGCAGTATTTT. It codes for CSVEWRDTQYF.